These 19 T cell receptor beta chains came from one sample sequenced in a study. Reads for this sample came from an Illumina MiSeq. TCRdb itself trimmed the public reads at Q25 with fastp, ran MiXCR and retained productive beta chains. For every CDR3 protein sequence, its rows merge into one entry that carries the most common genes and DNA. The table for this sample lists approximately 290 distinct CDR3 sequences; more than 7% of them were counted only once. Jointly, the top ten make up roughly 51% of the sample. Specimen: CD4+ T cells from peripheral blood. These receptor sequences come from a human donor with rheumatoid arthritis.

This clonotype is medium-sized (0.01 to 0.1%) by share. At one boundary the junction diverges from the germline segment, which might be a read error. The chain carries TRBV28 and TRBJ1-2; D remains ambiguous. CDR1 and CDR2 (germline): MDHEN, SYDVKM. The CDR3 length is 9 residues. The CDR3 region is CASSSNRVF. The CDR3 DNA follows: TGTGCCAGCAGTTCCAACCGGGTCTTC.

By share, this clonotype counts as medium-sized (0.01 to 0.1%). J is TRBJ2-1 and V is TRBV7-3; a possible D gene is TRBD2 (5 bases). This CDR3 is built from 15 residues. V dropped 4 bases and J dropped 2 bases, with 12 bases sitting between them. Germline CDR1 SGHTA, CDR2 FQGTGA. For the CDR3, the DNA is TGTGCCAGCAGCTCCGGGATTAGTGCCTACAATGAGCAGTTCTTC. Protein: CASSSGISAYNEQFF.

The chain recombines TRBV2 with TRBJ2-1, with D possibly matching TRBD1 (6 bases). Per the germline V gene, CDR1 is SNHLY and CDR2 is FYNNEI. The CDR3 has 16 residues. Deletions cut 7 bases from V and 7 bases from J, with 23 bases between. CDR3 nucleotides: TGTGCCAGCAACGGCCGGAACAGGGTTTTGGTAAATGAGCAGTTCTTC. It specifies CASNGRNRVLVNEQFF. Full variable domain (rest looked up from reference TRBV2 and TRBJ2-1): EPEVTQTPSHQVTQMGQEVILRCVPISNHLYFYWYRQILGQKVEFLVSFYNNEISEKSEIFDDQFSVERPDGSNFTLKIRSTKLEDSAMYFCASNGRNRVLVNEQFFGPGTRLTVL.

This clonotype counts as medium-sized (0.01 to 0.1%). The V call is TRBV28, the J call TRBJ1-5; D unresolved. This CDR3 spans 13 amino acids. Trimming removed 6 bases at V and 2 bases at J, with 8 bases between. Germline lookup yields CDR1 MDHEN and CDR2 SYDVKM. The CDR3 DNA is TGTGCCAGCAGCGGTTGGGGCAATCAGCCCCAGCATTTT. As protein: CASSGWGNQPQHF.

This clonotype counts as large. This rearrangement joins TRBV2 to TRBJ2-3; 13 nucleotides match TRBD2. The CDR3 runs to 14 residues. The V gene end was trimmed by 9 bases and the J gene end by 4 bases; junction bases not matched to a gene: 4. Per germline, CDR1 SNHLY and CDR2 FYNNEI. CDR3 sequence reads: CARELAGGADTQYF. CDR3 coding DNA: TGTGCCAGGGAACTAGCGGGAGGGGCAGATACGCAGTATTTT.

By sample fraction, this clonotype is large. The rearrangement uses TRBV28 and TRBJ2-1; a weak D match, TRBD2 (6 bases). Germline V gives CDR1 MDHEN, CDR2 SYDVKM. The CDR3 runs 14 residues. Trimming took 7 bases from V and 8 from J, leaving 18 bases between them. The CDR3 region is CASTPWDSRDEQFF. CDR3 bases: TGTGCCAGCACCCCTTGGGACTCCAGGGATGAGCAGTTCTTC.

This clonotype is medium-sized in the sample. V is TRBV12-3 or TRBV12-4 and J is TRBJ2-7; D uncertain. Trimming left V 1 base short and J 0 bases short, with 10 bases between. The CDR3 sequence is 15 residues long. CDR3 amino acids: CASSLGPRFSYEQYF. Here the CDR3 DNA reads TGTGCCAGCAGTTTAGGACCCCGCTTCTCCTACGAGCAGTACTTC.

A few counts support this clonotype. V gene TRBV20-1 combines with J gene TRBJ2-1; TRBD2 matches at 8 bases. The CDR3 extends over 13 amino acids. Unmatched junction bases numbered 5, after V lost 4 bases and J lost 6 bases. CDR1 DFQATT and CDR2 SNEGSKA come from the germline V gene (reference sequence). In DNA form, the CDR3 reads TGCAGTGCTACGGGAGGGCCTGTCAATGAGCAGTTCTTC. Its translation: CSATGGPVNEQFF.

This clonotype ranks as large (0.1 to 1%). The V and J genes are TRBV24-1 and TRBJ2-1; TRBD2 matches at 12 bases. Trimming removed 4 bases from V and 13 bases from J; junction bases left unmatched: 10. Germline V gene sequence: CDR1 KGHDR, CDR2 SFDVKD. This CDR3 is 15 amino acids long. The CDR3 DNA is TGTGCCACCAGTGACACCCAGGGACTAGCGGGCCAACAGTTCTTC. Protein product: CATSDTQGLAGQQFF.

This clonotype is labeled large. V gene TRBV11-2 combines with J gene TRBJ1-5; D is undetermined. The V and J ends lost 6 bases and 2 bases respectively, with 14 bases between them. Germline V CDR1 and CDR2: SGHAT, FQNNGV. The CDR3 is made up of 15 amino acids. CDR3 in DNA: TGTGCCAGCAGTCTTGCGTTTGGGGGCAATCAGCCCCAGCATTTT. Its translation is CASSLAFGGNQPQHF.

Note on this clonotype: Since a far larger clone is one base different, this is likely a read error. The chain has TRBV27 and TRBJ2-4, with 7 bases aligning to TRBD1. The J call may be mistaken, given a closer DNA end match to TRBJ2-7. Germline CDR1 reads MNHEY; CDR2 reads SMNVEV (reference sequence). The CDR3 is 19 residues long. CDR3 nucleotides: TGTGCCAGCAATTCCCGTGGGCAGGGGCGTGCCGGGACAGAATACGAGCAGTACTTC. The encoded protein is CASNSRGQGRAGTEYEQYF.

About this clonotype itself: This likely reflects a read error, since a far larger clone is one base away. The chain is built from TRBV2 and TRBJ2-3; possible D gene TRBD2, 5 bases. This CDR3 region has 12 residues. CDR1 is SNHLY, CDR2 FYNNEI, per germline. The V and J ends lost 5 bases and 14 bases respectively, with 17 bases between them. In nucleotides, the CDR3 is TGTGCCAGCAGTCACCAAACCGGGGAGCTGTATTTT. Encoded protein: CASSHQTGELYF.

By share, this clonotype ranks as large. The V and J genes are TRBV2 and TRBJ2-7; a weak D match, TRBD2 (6 bases). The CDR3 totals 15 residues. V was pared by 7 bases and J by 7 bases, with 23 bases between. Germline lookup yields CDR1 SNHLY and CDR2 FYNNEI. CDR3 residues: CASMGERVRGEEQYF. DNA for the CDR3: TGTGCCAGCATGGGGGAGCGGGTAAGGGGTGAGGAGCAGTACTTC. The variable domain in full, with the rest retrieved from reference TRBV2 and TRBJ2-7, is EPEVTQTPSHQVTQMGQEVILRCVPISNHLYFYWYRQILGQKVEFLVSFYNNEISEKSEIFDDQFSVERPDGSNFTLKIRSTKLEDSAMYFCASMGERVRGEEQYFGPGTRLTVT.

This clonotype is deemed medium-sized. The chain has TRBV28 and TRBJ2-3; D not resolved. CDR1 and CDR2 (germline): MDHEN, SYDVKM. The CDR3 length is 13 residues. V lost 2 bases, J lost 2 bases, and 5 bases lay in between. CDR3 DNA sequence: TGTGCCAGCAGTTTACAAACCACAGATACGCAGTATTTT. This encodes CASSLQTTDTQYF.

This clonotype is deemed medium-sized. The rearrangement links TRBV28 to TRBJ2-1; D might be TRBD2 (6 bases). This CDR3 has 18 residues. Germline CDR1 and CDR2: MDHEN and SYDVKM. V lost 8 bases and J lost 0, with 23 bases in between. The CDR3: CASLKSQAGPYSYNEQFF. The CDR3 DNA reads as TGTGCCAGCCTAAAATCACAGGCGGGGCCTTACTCCTACAATGAGCAGTTCTTC.

This clonotype is deemed medium-sized. This chain connects TRBV15 to TRBJ2-5; 12 nucleotides align to TRBD2. Germline CDR1 reads LNHNV; CDR2 reads YYDKDF (reference sequence). After removal of 0 bases from V and 7 bases from J, the junction contained 9 bases not matched to a gene. The CDR3 sequence is 17 residues long. The DNA of the CDR3 is TGTGCCACCAGCAGAGATCTAGCGGGAGGGCCCGAGGGGACCCAGTACTTC. The encoded protein is CATSRDLAGGPEGTQYF.

This clonotype is large (0.1 to 1%). This chain uses TRBV12-3 or TRBV12-4 with TRBJ2-1; TRBD2 aligns across 12 bases. This CDR3 spans 15 amino acids. V gave up 6 bases and J gave up 7 bases; unmatched junction bases: 7. The CDR3 bases are TGTGCCAGCAGGCTAGCGGGAGGGCCCTGGAATGAGCAGTTCTTC. It codes for CASRLAGGPWNEQFF.

This clonotype is labeled large. This chain joins TRBV6-5 and TRBJ1-2; 7 bases fit TRBD1. Germline CDR1 MNHEY, CDR2 SVGAGI. The CDR3 sequence is 13 residues long. The V gene end was trimmed by 5 bases and the J gene end by 4 bases; junction bases not matched to a gene: 4. Written as DNA, the CDR3 is TGTGCCAGCAGTCGGGACAGAACCTATGGCTACACCTTC. Translation: CASSRDRTYGYTF.

This clonotype is termed medium-sized. The V and J genes are TRBV3-1 and TRBJ2-5; TRBD1 might be the D (6 bases). Trimming left V 6 bases short and J 6 bases short, with 14 bases between. Germline V gives CDR1 LGHDT, CDR2 YNNKEL (reference sequence). The CDR3 spans 13 residues. CDR3 nucleotide sequence: TGTGCCAGCAGATCCGAGGGGGTGAAGACCCAGTACTTC. It yields the protein CASRSEGVKTQYF.